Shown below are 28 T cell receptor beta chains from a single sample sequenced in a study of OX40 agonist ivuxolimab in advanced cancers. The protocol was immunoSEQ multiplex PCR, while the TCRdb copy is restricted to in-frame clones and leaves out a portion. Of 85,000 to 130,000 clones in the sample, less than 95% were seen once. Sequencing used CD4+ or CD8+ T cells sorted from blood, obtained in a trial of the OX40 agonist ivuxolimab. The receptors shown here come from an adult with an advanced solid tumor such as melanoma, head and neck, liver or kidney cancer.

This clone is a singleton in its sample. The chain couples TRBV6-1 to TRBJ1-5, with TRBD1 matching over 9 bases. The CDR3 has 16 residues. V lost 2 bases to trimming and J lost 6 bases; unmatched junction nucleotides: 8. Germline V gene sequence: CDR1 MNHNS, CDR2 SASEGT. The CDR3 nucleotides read TGTGCCAGCAGTGAAACCGGACAGGGGATGACTCAGCCCCAGCATTTT. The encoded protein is CASSETGQGMTQPQHF.

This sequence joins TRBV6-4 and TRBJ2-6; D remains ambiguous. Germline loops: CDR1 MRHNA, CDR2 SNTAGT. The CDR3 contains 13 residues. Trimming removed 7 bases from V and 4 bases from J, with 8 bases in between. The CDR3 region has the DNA TGTGCCAGCATGGGGTCCGGGGCCAACGTCCTGACTTTC. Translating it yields CASMGSGANVLTF.

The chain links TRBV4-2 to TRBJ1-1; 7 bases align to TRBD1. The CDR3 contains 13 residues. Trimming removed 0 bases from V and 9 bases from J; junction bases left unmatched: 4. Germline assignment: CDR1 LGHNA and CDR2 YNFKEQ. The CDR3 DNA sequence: TGTGCCAGCAGCCAAGAGAACAGGGGACAAGCTTTCTTT. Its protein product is CASSQENRGQAFF.

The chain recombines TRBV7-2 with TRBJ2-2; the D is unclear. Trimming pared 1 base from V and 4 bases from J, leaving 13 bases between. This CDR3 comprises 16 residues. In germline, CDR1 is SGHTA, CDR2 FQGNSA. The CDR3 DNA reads TGTGCCAGCAGCTTAGATAGGGCTAGTGGCACCGGGGAGCTGTTTTTT. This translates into CASSLDRASGTGELFF.

The CDR3 DNA is TGTGCCACCAGCAGAGGAGAGGGGGGGCCATACAATGAGCAGTTCTTC. This codes for CATSRGEGGPYNEQFF. The chain uses TRBV15 and TRBJ2-1; D may be TRBD2 (7 bases). This CDR3 contains 16 residues. The germline CDR1 and CDR2 sequences are LNHNV and YYDKDF (reference sequence). V was shortened by 1 base and J by 4 bases, with 14 bases between the two germline ends.

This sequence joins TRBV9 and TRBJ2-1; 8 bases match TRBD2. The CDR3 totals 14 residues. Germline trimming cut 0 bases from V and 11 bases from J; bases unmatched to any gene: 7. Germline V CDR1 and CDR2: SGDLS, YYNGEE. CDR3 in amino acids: CASSVAGGQFKQFF. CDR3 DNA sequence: TGTGCCAGCAGCGTAGCGGGGGGGCAATTCAAGCAGTTCTTC.

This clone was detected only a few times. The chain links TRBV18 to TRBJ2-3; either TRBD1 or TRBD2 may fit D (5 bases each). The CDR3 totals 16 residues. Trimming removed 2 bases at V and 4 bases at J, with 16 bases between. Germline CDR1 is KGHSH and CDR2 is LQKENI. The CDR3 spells CASSPKGGGISDTQYF. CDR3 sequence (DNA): TGTGCCAGCTCACCAAAGGGTGGGGGAATATCAGATACGCAGTATTTT.

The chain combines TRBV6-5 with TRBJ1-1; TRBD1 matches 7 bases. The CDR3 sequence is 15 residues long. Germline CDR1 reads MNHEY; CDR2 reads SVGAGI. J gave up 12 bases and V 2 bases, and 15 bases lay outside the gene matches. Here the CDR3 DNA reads TGTGCCAGCAGTTACAATACAGGGGCCAGTCCAAAGACTTTCTTT. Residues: CASSYNTGASPKTFF.

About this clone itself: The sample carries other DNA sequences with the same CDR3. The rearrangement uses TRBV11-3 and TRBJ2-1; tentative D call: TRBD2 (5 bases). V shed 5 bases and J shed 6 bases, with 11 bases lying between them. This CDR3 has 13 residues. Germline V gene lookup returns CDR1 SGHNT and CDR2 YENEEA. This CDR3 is CASSLSGSNEQFF. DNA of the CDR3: TGTGCCAGCAGCCTGTCGGGGAGCAATGAGCAGTTCTTC.

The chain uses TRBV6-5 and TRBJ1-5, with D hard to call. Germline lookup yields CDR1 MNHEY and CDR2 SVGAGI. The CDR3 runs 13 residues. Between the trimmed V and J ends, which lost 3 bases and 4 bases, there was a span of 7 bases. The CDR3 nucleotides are TGTGCCAGCAGTTATACGGGGAATCAGCCCCAGCATTTT. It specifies CASSYTGNQPQHF.

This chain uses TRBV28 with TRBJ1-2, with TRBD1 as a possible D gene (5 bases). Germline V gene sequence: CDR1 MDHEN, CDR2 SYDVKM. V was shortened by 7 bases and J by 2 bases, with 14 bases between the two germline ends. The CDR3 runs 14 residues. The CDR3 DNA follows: TGTGCCAGCACCACTGGGACCTTAAACTATGGCTACACCTTC. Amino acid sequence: CASTTGTLNYGYTF.

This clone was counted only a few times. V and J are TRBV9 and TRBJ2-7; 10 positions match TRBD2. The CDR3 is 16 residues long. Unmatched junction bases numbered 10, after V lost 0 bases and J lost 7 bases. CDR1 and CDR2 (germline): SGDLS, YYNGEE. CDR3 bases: TGTGCCAGCAGCGTAGGGCTAGCGGGGGCCCCCGTGGAGCAGTACTTC. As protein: CASSVGLAGAPVEQYF.

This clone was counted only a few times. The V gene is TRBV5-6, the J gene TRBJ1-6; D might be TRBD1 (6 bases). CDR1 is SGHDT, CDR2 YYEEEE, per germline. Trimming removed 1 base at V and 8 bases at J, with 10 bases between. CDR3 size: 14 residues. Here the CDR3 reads CASSLTGRYSPLHF. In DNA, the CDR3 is TGTGCCAGCAGCTTGACAGGGCGCTATTCACCCCTCCACTTT.

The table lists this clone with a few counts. The CDR3 sequence: CASSPVAGDTYEQYF. In DNA form, the CDR3 reads TGCGCCAGCAGCCCTGTAGCGGGGGACACCTACGAGCAGTACTTC. This chain connects TRBV4-1 to TRBJ2-7, with 9 bases aligning to TRBD2. The V gene end was trimmed by 4 bases and the J gene end by 2 bases; junction bases not matched to a gene: 6. Germline CDR1 MGHRA, CDR2 YSYEKL. CDR3 length: 15 amino acids.

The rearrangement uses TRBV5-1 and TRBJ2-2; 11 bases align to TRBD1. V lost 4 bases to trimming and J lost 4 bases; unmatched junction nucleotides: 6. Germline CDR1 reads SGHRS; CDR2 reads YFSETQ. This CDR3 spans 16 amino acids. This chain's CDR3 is CASSPGQGASTGELFF. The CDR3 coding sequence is TGCGCCAGCAGCCCCGGACAGGGGGCGAGCACCGGGGAGCTGTTTTTT.

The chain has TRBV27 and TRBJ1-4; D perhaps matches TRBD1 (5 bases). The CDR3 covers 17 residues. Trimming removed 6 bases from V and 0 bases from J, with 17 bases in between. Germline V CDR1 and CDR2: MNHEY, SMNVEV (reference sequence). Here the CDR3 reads CASSPGGSFSTNEKLFF. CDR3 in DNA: TGTGCCAGCAGCCCGGGGGGGAGCTTTTCAACTAATGAAAAACTGTTTTTT.

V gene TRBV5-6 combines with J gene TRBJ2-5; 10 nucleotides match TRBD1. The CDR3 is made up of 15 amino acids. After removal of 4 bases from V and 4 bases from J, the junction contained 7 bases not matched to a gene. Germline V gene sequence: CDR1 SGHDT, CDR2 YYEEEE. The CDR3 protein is CASSTTTGGGETQYF. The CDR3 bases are TGTGCCAGCAGCACCACGACAGGGGGCGGAGAGACCCAGTACTTC.

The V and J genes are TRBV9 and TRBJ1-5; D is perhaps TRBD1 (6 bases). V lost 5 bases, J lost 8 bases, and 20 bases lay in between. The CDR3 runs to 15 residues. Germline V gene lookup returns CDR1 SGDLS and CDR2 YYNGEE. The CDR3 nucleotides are TGTGCCAGCAGGTTATCAGGACAGCGTGGGGAGCCCCAGCATTTT. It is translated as CASRLSGQRGEPQHF.

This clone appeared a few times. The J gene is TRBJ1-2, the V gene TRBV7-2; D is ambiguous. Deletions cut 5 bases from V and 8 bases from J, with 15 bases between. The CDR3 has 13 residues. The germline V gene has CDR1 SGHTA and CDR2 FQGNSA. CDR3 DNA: TGTGCCAGCAGCAGGTTGGTCGGAAGCGGCTACACCTTC. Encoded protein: CASSRLVGSGYTF.

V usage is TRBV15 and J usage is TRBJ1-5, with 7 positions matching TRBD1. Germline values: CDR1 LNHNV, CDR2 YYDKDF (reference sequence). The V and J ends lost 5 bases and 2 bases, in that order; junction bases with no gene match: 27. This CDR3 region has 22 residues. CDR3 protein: CATSPDPALLRQGIEGNQPQHF. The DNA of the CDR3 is TGTGCCACCAGCCCAGATCCTGCCCTTCTCAGACAGGGTATAGAAGGCAATCAGCCCCAGCATTTT.

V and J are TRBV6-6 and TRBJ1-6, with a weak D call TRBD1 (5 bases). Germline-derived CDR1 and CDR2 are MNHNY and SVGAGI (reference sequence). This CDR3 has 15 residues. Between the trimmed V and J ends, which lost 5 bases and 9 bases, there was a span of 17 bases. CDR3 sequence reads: CASSLRDEGRSPLHF. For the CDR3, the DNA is TGTGCCAGCAGTCTCCGGGACGAGGGTCGTTCACCCCTCCACTTT.

CDR3: CASSYSARVQETQYF. The CDR3 bases are TGTGCCAGCAGTTACTCCGCCAGGGTCCAAGAGACCCAGTACTTC. The chain links TRBV6-5 to TRBJ2-5; weak D call: TRBD1 (5 bases). Germline CDR1 is MNHEY and CDR2 is SVGAGI. The CDR3 is 15 amino acids. V was cut by 0 bases and J by 1 base, with 9 bases left in between.

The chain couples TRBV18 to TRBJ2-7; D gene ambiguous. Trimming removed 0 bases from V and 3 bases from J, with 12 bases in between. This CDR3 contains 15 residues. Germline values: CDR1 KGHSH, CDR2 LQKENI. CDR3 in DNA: TGTGCCAGCTCACCACCGGCTAGGGCAGGCTACGAGCAGTACTTC. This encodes CASSPPARAGYEQYF.

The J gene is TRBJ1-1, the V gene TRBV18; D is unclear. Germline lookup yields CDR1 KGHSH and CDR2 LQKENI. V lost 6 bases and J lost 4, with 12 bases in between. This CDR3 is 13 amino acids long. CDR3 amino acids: CASSPNRGTEAFF. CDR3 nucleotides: TGTGCCAGCTCCCCTAATAGAGGCACTGAAGCTTTCTTT.

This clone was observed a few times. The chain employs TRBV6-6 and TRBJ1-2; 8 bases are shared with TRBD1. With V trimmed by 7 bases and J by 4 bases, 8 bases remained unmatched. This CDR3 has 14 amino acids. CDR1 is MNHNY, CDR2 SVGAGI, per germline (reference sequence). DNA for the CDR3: TGTGCCAGCACGAGACAGGGGTTTGGCTATGGCTACACCTTC. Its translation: CASTRQGFGYGYTF.

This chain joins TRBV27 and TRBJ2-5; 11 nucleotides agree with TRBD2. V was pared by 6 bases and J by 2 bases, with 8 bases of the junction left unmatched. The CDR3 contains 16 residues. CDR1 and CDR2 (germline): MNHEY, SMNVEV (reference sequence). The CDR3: CASSRWASGGQETQYF. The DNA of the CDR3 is TGTGCCAGCAGCCGGTGGGCTAGCGGGGGGCAAGAGACCCAGTACTTC.

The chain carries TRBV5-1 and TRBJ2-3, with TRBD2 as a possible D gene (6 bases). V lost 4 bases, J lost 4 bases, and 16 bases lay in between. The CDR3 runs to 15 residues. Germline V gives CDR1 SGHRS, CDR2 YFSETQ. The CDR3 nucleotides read TGCGCCAGCAGCCCCCGGCCGCGGGGCCCAGATACGCAGTATTTT. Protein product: CASSPRPRGPDTQYF.

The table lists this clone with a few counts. The CDR3 region has the DNA TGTGCCAGCAGTTTCACAGGGTTGGAAAACACCATATATTTT. It encodes CASSFTGLENTIYF. V usage is TRBV9 and J usage is TRBJ1-3; maybe TRBD1 (6 bases). The CDR3 runs 14 residues. The germline CDR1 and CDR2 sequences are SGDLS and YYNGEE. Deletions cut 5 bases from V and 6 bases from J, with 15 bases between. The whole variable domain, filled in from reference TRBV9 and TRBJ1-3, reads DSGVTQTPKHLITATGQRVTLRCSPRSGDLSVYWYQQSLDQGLQFLIQYYNGEERAKGNILERFSAQQFPDLHSELNLSSLELGDSALYFCASSFTGLENTIYFGEGSWLTVV.